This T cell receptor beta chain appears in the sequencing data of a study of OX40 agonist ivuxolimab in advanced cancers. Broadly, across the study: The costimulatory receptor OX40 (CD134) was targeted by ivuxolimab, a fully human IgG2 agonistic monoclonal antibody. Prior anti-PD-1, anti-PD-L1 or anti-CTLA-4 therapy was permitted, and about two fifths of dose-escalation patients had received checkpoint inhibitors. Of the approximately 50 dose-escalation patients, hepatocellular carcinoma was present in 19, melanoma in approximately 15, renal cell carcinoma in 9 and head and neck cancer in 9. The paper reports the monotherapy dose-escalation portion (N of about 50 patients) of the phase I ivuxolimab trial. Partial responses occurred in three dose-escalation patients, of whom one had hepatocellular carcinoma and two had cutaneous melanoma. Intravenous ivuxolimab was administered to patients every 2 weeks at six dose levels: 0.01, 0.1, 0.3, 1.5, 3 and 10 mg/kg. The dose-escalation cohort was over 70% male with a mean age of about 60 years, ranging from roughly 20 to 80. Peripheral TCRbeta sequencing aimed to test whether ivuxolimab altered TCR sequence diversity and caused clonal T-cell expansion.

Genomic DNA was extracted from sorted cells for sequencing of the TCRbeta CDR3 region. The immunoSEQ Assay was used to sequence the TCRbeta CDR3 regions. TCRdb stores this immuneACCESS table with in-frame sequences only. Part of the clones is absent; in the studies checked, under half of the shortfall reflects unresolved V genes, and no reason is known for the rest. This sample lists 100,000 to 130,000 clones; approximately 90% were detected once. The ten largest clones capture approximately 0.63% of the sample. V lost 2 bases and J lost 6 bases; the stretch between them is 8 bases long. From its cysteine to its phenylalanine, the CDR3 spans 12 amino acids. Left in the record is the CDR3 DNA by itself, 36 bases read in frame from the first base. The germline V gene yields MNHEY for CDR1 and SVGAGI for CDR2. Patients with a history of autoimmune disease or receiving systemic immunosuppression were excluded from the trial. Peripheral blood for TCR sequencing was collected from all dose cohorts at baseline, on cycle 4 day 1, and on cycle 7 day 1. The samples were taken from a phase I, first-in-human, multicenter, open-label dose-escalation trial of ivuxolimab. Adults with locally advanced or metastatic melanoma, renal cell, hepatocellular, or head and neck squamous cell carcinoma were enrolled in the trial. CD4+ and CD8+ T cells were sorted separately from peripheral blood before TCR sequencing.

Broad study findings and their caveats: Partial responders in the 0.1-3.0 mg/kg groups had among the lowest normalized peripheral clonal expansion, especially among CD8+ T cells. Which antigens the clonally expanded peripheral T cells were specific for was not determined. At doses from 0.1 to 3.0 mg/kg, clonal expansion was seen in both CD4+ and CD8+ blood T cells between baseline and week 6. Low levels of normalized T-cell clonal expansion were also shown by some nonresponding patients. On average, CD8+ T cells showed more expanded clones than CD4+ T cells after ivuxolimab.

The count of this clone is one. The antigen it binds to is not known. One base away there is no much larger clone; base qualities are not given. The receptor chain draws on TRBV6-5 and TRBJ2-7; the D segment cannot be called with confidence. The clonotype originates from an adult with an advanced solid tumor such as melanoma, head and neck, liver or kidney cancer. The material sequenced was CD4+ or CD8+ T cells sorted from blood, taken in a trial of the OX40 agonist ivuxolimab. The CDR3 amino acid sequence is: CASSYPIAEQYF. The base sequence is TGTGCCAGCAGTTACCCAATCGCCGAGCAGTACTTC.